This T cell receptor (beta chain) is drawn from a study of OX40 agonist ivuxolimab in advanced cancers. Study results and limitations: Dosing at 0.1 to 3.0 mg/kg was accompanied by clonal expansion of CD4+ and CD8+ blood T cells by week 6.

On this clone: Its antigen is undetermined.

Sequenced by immunoSEQ multiplex PCR; TCRdb stores in-frame clones only, minus some. The sample lists about 150,000 clones, 90% to 95% seen once, with about 0.3% in the top ten. The germline V gene encodes CDR1 SNHLY and CDR2 FYNNEI. The V and J ends lost 6 bases and 7 bases, in that order; junction bases with no gene match: 12. This CDR3 has 15 residues. V gene TRBV2 combines with J gene TRBJ2-5; TRBD2 agrees at 9 bases. The receptor was derived from an adult with an advanced solid tumor such as melanoma, head and neck, liver or kidney cancer. Sequenced material: CD4+ or CD8+ T cells sorted from blood, taken in a trial of the OX40 agonist ivuxolimab. CDR3 loop: CASRGERGVEGTQYF. The CDR3 bases are TGTGCCAGCAGGGGAGAGCGGGGGGTGGAAGGGACCCAGTACTTC.